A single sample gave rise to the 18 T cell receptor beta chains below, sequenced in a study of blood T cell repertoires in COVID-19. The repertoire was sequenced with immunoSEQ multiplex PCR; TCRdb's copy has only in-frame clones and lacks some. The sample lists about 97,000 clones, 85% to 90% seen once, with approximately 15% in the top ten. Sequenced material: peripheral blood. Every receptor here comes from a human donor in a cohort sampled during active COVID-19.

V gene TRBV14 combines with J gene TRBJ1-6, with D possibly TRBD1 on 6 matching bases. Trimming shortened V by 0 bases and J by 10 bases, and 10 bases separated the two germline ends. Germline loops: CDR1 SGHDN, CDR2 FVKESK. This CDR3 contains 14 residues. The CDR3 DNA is TGTGCCAGCAGCCAAGACTACAGGGAATCACCCCTCCACTTT. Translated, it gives CASSQDYRESPLHF.

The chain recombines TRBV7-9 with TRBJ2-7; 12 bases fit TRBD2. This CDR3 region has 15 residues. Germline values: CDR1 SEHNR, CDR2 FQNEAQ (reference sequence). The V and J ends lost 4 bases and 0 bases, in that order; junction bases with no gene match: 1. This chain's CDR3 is CASSSTSGGSYEQYF. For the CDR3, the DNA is TGTGCCAGCAGCTCGACTAGCGGGGGCTCCTACGAGCAGTACTTC. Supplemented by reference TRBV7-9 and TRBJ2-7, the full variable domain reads DTGVSQNPRHKITKRGQNVTFRCDPISEHNRLYWYRQTLGQGPEFLTYFQNEAQLEKSRLLSDRFSAERPKGSFSTLEIQRTEQGDSAMYLCASSSTSGGSYEQYFGPGTRLTVT.

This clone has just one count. CDR3 loop: CASSPRTSGASYNEQFF. The CDR3 DNA reads TGTGCCAGCAGCCCGAGGACTAGCGGGGCCTCCTACAATGAGCAGTTCTTC. The rearrangement joins TRBV14 to TRBJ2-1; 12 nucleotides line up with TRBD2. The ends lost 4 bases at V and 0 bases at J; junction bases unmatched: 4. This CDR3 has 17 residues. Germline assignment: CDR1 SGHDN and CDR2 FVKESK.

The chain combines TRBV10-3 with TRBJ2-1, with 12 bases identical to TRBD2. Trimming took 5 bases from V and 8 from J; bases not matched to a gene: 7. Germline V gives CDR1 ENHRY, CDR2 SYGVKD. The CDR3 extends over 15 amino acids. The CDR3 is CAISSPSGRAYEQFF. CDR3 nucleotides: TGTGCCATCAGTAGTCCTAGCGGGAGGGCCTATGAGCAGTTCTTC.

CDR3 sequence (DNA): TGTGCCAGCAGCCTGGACAGGGACTATGGCTACACCTTC. Amino acids: CASSLDRDYGYTF. The rearrangement uses TRBV7-8 and TRBJ1-2, with 8 bases lining up with TRBD1. The CDR3 contains 13 residues. Germline V gene data show CDR1 as SGHVS and CDR2 as FQNEAQ. J gave up 3 bases and V 5 bases, and 2 bases lay outside the gene matches.

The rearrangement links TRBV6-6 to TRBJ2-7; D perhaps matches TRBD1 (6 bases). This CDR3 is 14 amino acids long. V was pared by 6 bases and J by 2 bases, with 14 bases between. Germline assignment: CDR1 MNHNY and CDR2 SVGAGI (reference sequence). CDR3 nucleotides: TGTGCCAGCAGCCTACGCGGACAGACCTACGAGCAGTACTTC. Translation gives CASSLRGQTYEQYF.

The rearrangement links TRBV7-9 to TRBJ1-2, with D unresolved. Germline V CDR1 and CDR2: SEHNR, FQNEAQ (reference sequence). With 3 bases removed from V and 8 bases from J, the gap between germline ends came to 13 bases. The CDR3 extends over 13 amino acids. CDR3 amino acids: CASSLNSPSGYTF. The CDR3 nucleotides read TGTGCCAGCAGCTTGAACTCTCCGAGCGGCTACACCTTC.

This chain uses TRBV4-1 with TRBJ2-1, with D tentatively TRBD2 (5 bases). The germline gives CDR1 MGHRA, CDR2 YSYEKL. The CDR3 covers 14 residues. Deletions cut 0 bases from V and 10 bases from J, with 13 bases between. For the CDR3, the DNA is TGCGCCAGCAGCCAAGAGGGAGCAGCCGGCGAGCAGTTCTTC. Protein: CASSQEGAAGEQFF.

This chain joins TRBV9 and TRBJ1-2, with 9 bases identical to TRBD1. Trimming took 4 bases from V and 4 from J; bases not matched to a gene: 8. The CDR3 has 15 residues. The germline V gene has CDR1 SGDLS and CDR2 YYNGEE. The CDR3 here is CASSPGQGSSYGYTF. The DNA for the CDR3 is TGTGCCAGCAGCCCGGGACAGGGTTCTTCCTATGGCTACACCTTC.

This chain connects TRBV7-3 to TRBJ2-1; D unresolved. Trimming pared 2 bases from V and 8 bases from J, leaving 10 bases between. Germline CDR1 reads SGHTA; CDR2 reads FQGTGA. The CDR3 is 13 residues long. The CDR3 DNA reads TGTGCCAGCAGCTTAGGGCCGCGCTATGAGCAGTTCTTC. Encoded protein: CASSLGPRYEQFF.

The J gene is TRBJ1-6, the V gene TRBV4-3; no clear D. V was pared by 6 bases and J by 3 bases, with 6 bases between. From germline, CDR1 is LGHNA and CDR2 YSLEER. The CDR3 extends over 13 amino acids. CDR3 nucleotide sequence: TGCGCCAGCAGTACAGACTATAATTCACCCCTCCACTTT. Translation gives CASSTDYNSPLHF.

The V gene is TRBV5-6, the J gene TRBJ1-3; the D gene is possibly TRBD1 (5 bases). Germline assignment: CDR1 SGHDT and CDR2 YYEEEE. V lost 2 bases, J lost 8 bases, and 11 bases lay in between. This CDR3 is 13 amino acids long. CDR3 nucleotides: TGTGCCAGCAGCTTCGGCAGGGCGGACACCATATATTTT. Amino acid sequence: CASSFGRADTIYF.

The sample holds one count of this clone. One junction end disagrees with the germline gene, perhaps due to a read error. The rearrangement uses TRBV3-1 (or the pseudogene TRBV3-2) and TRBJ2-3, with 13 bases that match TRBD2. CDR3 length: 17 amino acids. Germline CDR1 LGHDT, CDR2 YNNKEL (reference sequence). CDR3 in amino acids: CANSQGTSGTYASTQYF. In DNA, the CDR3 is TGTGCCAACAGCCAAGGGACTAGCGGGACTTACGCTTCTACGCAGTATTTT.

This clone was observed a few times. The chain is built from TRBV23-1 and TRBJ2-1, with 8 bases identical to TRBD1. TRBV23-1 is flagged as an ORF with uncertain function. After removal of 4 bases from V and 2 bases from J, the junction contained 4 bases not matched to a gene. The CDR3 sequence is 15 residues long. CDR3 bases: TGCGCCAGCAGTCTAGGGACAGGAGCCTACAATGAGCAGTTCTTC. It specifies CASSLGTGAYNEQFF.

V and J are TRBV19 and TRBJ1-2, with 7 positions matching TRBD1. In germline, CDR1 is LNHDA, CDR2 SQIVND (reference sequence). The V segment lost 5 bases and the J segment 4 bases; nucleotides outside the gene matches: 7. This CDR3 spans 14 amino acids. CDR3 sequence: CASSGTQGVYGYTF. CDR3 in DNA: TGTGCCAGTAGTGGAACCCAGGGGGTCTATGGCTACACCTTC.

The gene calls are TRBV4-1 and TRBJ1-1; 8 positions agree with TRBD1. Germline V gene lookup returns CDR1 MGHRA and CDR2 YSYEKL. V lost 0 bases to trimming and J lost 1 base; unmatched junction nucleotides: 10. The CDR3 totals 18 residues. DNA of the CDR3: TGCGCCAGCAGCCAAGAGGCACCAGGGGGCGCTCGGAACACTGAAGCTTTCTTT. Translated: CASSQEAPGGARNTEAFF.

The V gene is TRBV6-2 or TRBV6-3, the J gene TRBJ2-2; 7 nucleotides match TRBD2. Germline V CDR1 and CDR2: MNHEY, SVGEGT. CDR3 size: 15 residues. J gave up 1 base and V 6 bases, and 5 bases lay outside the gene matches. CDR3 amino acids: CASSGLGQNTGELFF. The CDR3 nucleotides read TGTGCCAGCAGCGGACTAGGCCAGAACACCGGGGAGCTGTTTTTT.

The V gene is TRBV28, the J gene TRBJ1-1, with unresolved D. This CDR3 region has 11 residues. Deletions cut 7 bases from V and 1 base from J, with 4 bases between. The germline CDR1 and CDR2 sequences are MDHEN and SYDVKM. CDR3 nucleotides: TGTGCCAGCACCTGGAACACTGAAGCTTTCTTT. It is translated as CASTWNTEAFF.